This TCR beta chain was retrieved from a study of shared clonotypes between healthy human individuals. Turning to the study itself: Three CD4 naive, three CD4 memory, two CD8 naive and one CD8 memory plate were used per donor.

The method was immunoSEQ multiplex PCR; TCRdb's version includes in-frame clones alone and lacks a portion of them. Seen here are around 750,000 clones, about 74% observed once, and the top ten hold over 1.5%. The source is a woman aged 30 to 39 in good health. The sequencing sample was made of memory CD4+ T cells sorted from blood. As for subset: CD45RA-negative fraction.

The DNA of the CDR3 is TGTGCCAGCAGCCTGAGGTGGGGCTCTTCGAACACCGGGGAGCTGTTTTTT. It specifies CASSLRWGSSNTGELFF. This rearrangement joins TRBV14 to TRBJ2-2; the D gene is possibly TRBD1 (5 bases). The CDR3 totals 17 residues. Looked up from germline, CDR1 is SGHDN and CDR2 is FVKESK. The ends were cut back, 4 bases at V and 0 bases at J, with 15 bases in the middle. The variable domain in full, completed from reference TRBV14 and TRBJ2-2, reads EAGVTQFPSHSVIEKGQTVTLRCDPISGHDNLYWYRRVMGKEIKFLLHFVKESKQDESGMPNNRFLAERTGGTYSTLKVQPAELEDSGVYFCASSLRWGSSNTGELFFGEGSRLTVL.